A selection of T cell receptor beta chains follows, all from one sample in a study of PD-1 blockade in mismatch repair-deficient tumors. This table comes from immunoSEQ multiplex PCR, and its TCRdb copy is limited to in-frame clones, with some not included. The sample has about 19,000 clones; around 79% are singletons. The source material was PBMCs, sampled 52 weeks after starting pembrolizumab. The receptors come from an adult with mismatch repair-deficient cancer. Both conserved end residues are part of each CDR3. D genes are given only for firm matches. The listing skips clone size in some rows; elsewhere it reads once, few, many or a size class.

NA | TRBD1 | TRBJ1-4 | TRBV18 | CASSPQGAGTNEKLFF | TGTGCCAGCTCACCGCAGGGGGCGGGAACTAATGAAAAACTGTTTTTT
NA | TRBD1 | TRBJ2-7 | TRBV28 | CASSLWGQASYEQYF | TGTGCCAGCAGTTTATGGGGACAGGCATCCTACGAGCAGTACTTC
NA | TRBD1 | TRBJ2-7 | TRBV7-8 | CASRPRTGGYEQYF | TGTGCCAGCAGACCCCGGACAGGGGGCTACGAGCAGTACTTC
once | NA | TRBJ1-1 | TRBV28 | CASTLQGRATEAFF | TGTGCCAGCACCTTACAGGGACGGGCCACTGAAGCTTTCTTT
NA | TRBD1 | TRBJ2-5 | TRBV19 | CASNRGRRETQYF | TGTGCCAGTAACAGGGGGCGCAGGGAGACCCAGTACTTC
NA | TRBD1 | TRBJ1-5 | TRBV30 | CAWSDSGPQGEWGYQPQHF | TGTGCCTGGAGTGACTCGGGACCCCAGGGGGAGTGGGGCTATCAGCCCCAGCATTTT
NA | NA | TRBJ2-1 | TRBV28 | CASSLSPQGKGERRGNEQFF | TGTGCCAGCAGTTTATCTCCTCAAGGTAAGGGGGAGAGGAGAGGCAATGAGCAGTTCTTC
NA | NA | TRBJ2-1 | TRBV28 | CASSSPSDSYNEQFF | TGTGCCAGCAGTTCCCCCTCAGACAGTTACAATGAGCAGTTCTTC
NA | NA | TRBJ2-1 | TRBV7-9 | CASSSAWINEQFF | TGTGCCAGCAGTAGCGCTTGGATCAATGAGCAGTTCTTC
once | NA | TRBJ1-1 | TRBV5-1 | CASSPRENGNTEAFF | TGCGCCAGCAGCCCAAGAGAAAACGGGAACACTGAAGCTTTCTTT
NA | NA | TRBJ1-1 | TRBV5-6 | CASSLVTGEGETEAFF | TGTGCCAGCAGCTTGGTTACGGGGGAGGGGGAGACTGAAGCTTTCTTT
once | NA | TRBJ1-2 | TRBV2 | CASIHSVYYGYTF | TGTGCCAGCATCCATAGCGTATACTATGGCTACACCTTC
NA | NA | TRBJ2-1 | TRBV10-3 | CAISDTGSYNEQFF | TGTGCCATCAGTGATACGGGATCCTACAATGAGCAGTTCTTC
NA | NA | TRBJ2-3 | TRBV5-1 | CASSLLGGADTQYF | TGCGCCAGCAGCCTCTTAGGAGGTGCAGATACGCAGTATTTT
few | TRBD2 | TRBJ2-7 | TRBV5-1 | CASSKELAGGKEQYF | TGCGCCAGCAGCAAAGAACTAGCGGGAGGGAAGGAGCAGTACTTC
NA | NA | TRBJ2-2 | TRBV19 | CASGNRDTGELFF | TGTGCCAGTGGGAACAGGGATACCGGGGAGCTGTTTTTT
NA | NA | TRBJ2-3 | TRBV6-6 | CASSYSTSTDTQYF | TGTGCCAGCAGTTACAGTACTAGCACAGATACGCAGTATTTT
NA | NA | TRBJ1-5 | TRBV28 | CASRTPSRSNQPQHF | TGTGCCAGCAGAACACCTAGCCGGAGCAATCAGCCCCAGCATTTT
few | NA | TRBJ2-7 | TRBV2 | CASRTDFDFFEQYF | TGTGCCAGCAGAACCGACTTCGACTTCTTCGAGCAGTACTTC
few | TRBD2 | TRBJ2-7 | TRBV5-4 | CASSLGLAGDEQYF | TGTGCCAGCAGCTTGGGACTAGCGGGAGACGAGCAGTACTTC
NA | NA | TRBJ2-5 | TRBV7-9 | CASSWTTELLQETQYF | TGTGCCAGCAGCTGGACTACCGAGTTACTCCAAGAGACCCAGTACTTC
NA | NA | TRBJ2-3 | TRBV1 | CTSSQEPRGVTDTQYF | TGCACCAGCAGCCAAGAACCCCGAGGCGTCACAGATACGCAGTATTTT
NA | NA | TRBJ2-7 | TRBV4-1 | CASSQGLTSYEQYF | TGCGCCAGCAGCCAAGGGTTAACCAGCTACGAGCAGTACTTC
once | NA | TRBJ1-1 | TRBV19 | CATRAVTEAFF | TGTGCCACTCGTGCGGTCACTGAAGCTTTCTTT
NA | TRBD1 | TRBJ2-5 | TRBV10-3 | CAIRGQGETQYF | TGTGCCATCCGGGGACAGGGAGAGACCCAGTACTTC
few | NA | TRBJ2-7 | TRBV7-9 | CASSLRNGRGLRDYEQYF | TGTGCCAGCAGCCTCCGGAATGGACGGGGTCTGAGGGACTACGAGCAGTACTTC
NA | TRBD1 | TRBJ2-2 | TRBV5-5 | CASSRTGGFPTNTGELFF | TGTGCCAGCAGCAGGACAGGGGGCTTTCCCACGAACACCGGGGAGCTGTTTTTT
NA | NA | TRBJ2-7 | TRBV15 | CATSSPGRATYEQYF | TGTGCCACCAGCAGTCCTGGCAGGGCCACCTACGAGCAGTACTTC
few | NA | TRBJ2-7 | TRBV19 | CASSIGLSFEGANEQYF | TGTGCCAGTAGTATCGGGCTGTCTTTTGAGGGAGCCAACGAGCAGTACTTC
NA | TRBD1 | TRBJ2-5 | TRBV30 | CAWSGQGAGGETQYF | TGTGCCTGGAGTGGTCAGGGGGCTGGCGGAGAGACCCAGTACTTC
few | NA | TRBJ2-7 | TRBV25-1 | CASSLESSYEQYF | TGTGCCAGCAGTCTAGAAAGCTCCTACGAGCAGTACTTC
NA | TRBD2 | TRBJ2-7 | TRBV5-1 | CASSLTGLVYDSEQYF | TGCGCCAGCAGTCTTACGGGACTAGTGTATGACAGCGAGCAGTACTTC
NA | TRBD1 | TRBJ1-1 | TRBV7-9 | CASSKGQGARLDTEAFF | TGTGCCAGCAGCAAGGGACAGGGGGCACGGTTGGACACTGAAGCTTTCTTT
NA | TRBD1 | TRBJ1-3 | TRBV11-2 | CASSLTTGSSGNTIYF | TGTGCCAGCAGCCTTACGACAGGGAGCTCTGGAAACACCATATATTTT
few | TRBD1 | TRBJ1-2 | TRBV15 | CATSSRQGLLYGYTF | TGTGCCACCAGCTCGCGACAGGGCCTACTATATGGCTACACCTTC
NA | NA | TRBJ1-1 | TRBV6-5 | CASSYAGNTEAFF | TGTGCCAGCAGTTATGCAGGGAACACTGAAGCTTTCTTT